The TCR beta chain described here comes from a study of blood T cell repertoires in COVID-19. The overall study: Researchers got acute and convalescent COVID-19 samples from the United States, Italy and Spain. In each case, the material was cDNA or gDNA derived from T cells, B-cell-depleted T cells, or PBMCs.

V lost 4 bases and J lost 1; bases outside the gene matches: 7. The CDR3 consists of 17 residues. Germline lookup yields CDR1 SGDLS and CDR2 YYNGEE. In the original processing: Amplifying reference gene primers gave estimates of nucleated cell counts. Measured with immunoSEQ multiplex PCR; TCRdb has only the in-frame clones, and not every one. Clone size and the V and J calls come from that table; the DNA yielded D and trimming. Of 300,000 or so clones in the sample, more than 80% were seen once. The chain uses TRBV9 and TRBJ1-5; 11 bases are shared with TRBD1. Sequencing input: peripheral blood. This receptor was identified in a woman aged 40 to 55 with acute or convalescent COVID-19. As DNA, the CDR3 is TGTGCCAGCAGCTCTGGACAGGGGGCCGTGAGCAATCAGCCCCAGCATTTT. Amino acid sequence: CASSSGQGAVSNQPQHF.